This paragraph covers one TCR beta chain sequence. Its antigen is unknown. This sample was included in a study of CD8 T cells in ankylosing spondylitis. Looked up from germline, CDR1 is SGHTA and CDR2 is FQGNSA. V shed 5 bases and J shed 2 bases, with 18 bases lying between them. The CDR3 runs to 16 residues. Study observations and caveats: Ankylosing spondylitis blood appeared to carry a characteristic TCR beta motif of roughly eight highly homologous variants. Some motif variants were previously reported in reactive arthritis synovial fluid and blood.

TCRdb recomputed calls from the 5' RACE reads with MiXCR, one row per CDR3 protein. The repertoire holds almost 400,000 distinct CDR3 sequences, with around 24% as singletons. This sequence was found in a male donor with ankylosing spondylitis. The V call is TRBV7-2, the J call TRBJ1-1; no definite D call. Sequenced input: blood, either unsorted or a sorted T cell fraction (not recorded which). CDR3: CASSRAVLGGNTEAFF. The CDR3 bases are TGTGCCAGCAGCCGGGCCGTGCTGGGCGGAAACACTGAAGCTTTCTTT.